The 11 T cell receptor beta chains in this list originate from one sample, sequenced in a study of neoadjuvant anti-PD-1 for oral cavity cancer. As for time point: after neoadjuvant nivolumab, at surgical resection. The method was immunoSEQ multiplex PCR; TCRdb's version includes in-frame clones alone and lacks a portion of them. The sample holds fewer than 90,000 clones, approximately 81% seen once. The material was PBMCs, obtained after nivolumab (anti-PD-1) treatment. The source is a person aged 40-85 years with oral cavity squamous cell carcinoma.

The chain recombines TRBV9 with TRBJ1-5; 7 positions match TRBD1. The CDR3 extends over 15 amino acids. The ends lost 4 bases at V and 4 bases at J; junction bases unmatched: 8. Per germline, CDR1 SGDLS and CDR2 YYNGEE. The CDR3 DNA reads TGTGCCAGCAGCCGACAGGGAGCGATAAATCAGCCCCAGCATTTT. Translated: CASSRQGAINQPQHF.

This clone showed up just a few times. V usage is TRBV19 and J usage is TRBJ1-2; 8 bases are a match to TRBD1. The germline CDR1 and CDR2 sequences are LNHDA and SQIVND (reference sequence). The V segment lost 3 bases and the J segment 3 bases; nucleotides outside the gene matches: 9. CDR3 length: 16 residues. As DNA, the CDR3 is TGTGCCAGTAGTATCTGGGGACAGGTTGGAGACTATGGCTACACCTTC. Translation gives CASSIWGQVGDYGYTF.

J is TRBJ2-7 and V is TRBV19; 8 positions match TRBD2. Looked up from germline, CDR1 is LNHDA and CDR2 is SQIVND (reference sequence). V trimming: 3 bases; J trimming: 2 bases; junction bases outside the gene matches: 6. The CDR3 loop spans 15 amino acids. The CDR3 here is CASSMTLAEAYEQYF. CDR3 DNA sequence: TGTGCCAGTAGTATGACACTAGCGGAGGCCTACGAGCAGTACTTC. The whole variable domain, remainder taken from reference TRBV19 and TRBJ2-7, is DGGITQSPKYLFRKEGQNVTLSCEQNLNHDAMYWYRQDPGQGLRLIYYSQIVNDFQKGDIAEGYSVSREKKESFPLTVTSAQKNPTAFYLCASSMTLAEAYEQYFGPGTRLTVT.

The J gene is TRBJ2-3, the V gene TRBV6-5, with TRBD2 matching 7 bases. V dropped 4 bases and J dropped 4; count of bases not matched to a gene: 8. The germline V gene encodes CDR1 MNHEY and CDR2 SVGAGI. This CDR3 spans 15 amino acids. The CDR3 nucleotides read TGTGCCAGCAGTTCCCTCGGGAGGAGCGCAGATACGCAGTATTTT. Amino acids: CASSSLGRSADTQYF.

The chain couples TRBV19 to TRBJ1-1; D ambiguous. Germline CDR1 LNHDA, CDR2 SQIVND (reference sequence). The CDR3 has 11 amino acids. V lost 8 bases and J lost 1, with 5 bases in between. The CDR3 region has the DNA TGTGCCAGTCGGGGGAACACTGAAGCTTTCTTT. The encoded protein is CASRGNTEAFF.

The chain is built from TRBV11-1 and TRBJ1-1; D is possibly TRBD1 (6 bases). The CDR3 covers 17 residues. V gave up 6 bases and J gave up 1 base, with 21 bases separating them. From germline, CDR1 is SGHAT and CDR2 FQDESV (reference sequence). CDR3 DNA sequence: TGTGCCAGCAGGCCACGCAAAGGGGGGACGGCGAACACTGAAGCTTTCTTT. Its translation is CASRPRKGGTANTEAFF.

This clone has just one count. The chain combines TRBV5-1 with TRBJ2-5; D unclear. There are 13 residues in the CDR3. Germline CDR1 is SGHRS and CDR2 is YFSETQ. With 0 bases removed from V and 4 bases from J, the gap between germline ends came to 7 bases. In DNA form, the CDR3 reads TGCGCCAGCAGCTTGGCCAAGGGAGAGACCCAGTACTTC. Translating it yields CASSLAKGETQYF.

This chain uses TRBV10-3 with TRBJ2-3; D not resolved. V dropped 6 bases and J dropped 3 bases, with 7 bases sitting between them. Per the germline V gene, CDR1 is ENHRY and CDR2 is SYGVKD. The CDR3 runs 12 residues. The CDR3 nucleotides read TGTGCCATCAGCGACGGGACAGATACGCAGTATTTT. It translates to CAISDGTDTQYF.

Only one count was recorded for this clone. The chain uses TRBV2 and TRBJ2-7, with D possibly matching TRBD2 (6 bases). V was trimmed by 3 bases and J by 0 bases, leaving 9 bases between them. The CDR3 has 14 amino acids. Germline lookup yields CDR1 SNHLY and CDR2 FYNNEI. The CDR3 is CASSEEGYSYEQYF. CDR3 bases: TGTGCCAGCAGTGAGGAGGGCTACTCCTACGAGCAGTACTTC.

This rearrangement joins TRBV27 to TRBJ2-3; the match to TRBD2 covers 8 bases. This CDR3 comprises 15 residues. Germline values: CDR1 MNHEY, CDR2 SMNVEV (reference sequence). V lost 4 bases, J lost 5 bases, and 8 bases stayed unmatched. The CDR3 loop is CASSSGGAGEDTQYF. The CDR3 DNA reads TGTGCCAGCAGTTCCGGCGGAGCGGGAGAAGATACGCAGTATTTT.

This chain connects TRBV2 to TRBJ1-1; D unclear. Trimming shortened V by 4 bases and J by 0 bases, and 6 bases separated the two germline ends. The CDR3 length is 13 residues. CDR1 and CDR2 from the germline V gene are SNHLY and FYNNEI. For the CDR3, the DNA is TGTGCCAGCAGTGGACGGATGAACACTGAAGCTTTCTTT. Its translation is CASSGRMNTEAFF.